The clone carrying this T cell receptor beta chain was seen many times. Time point in this sample: persistent/refractory GD, antithyroid drugs over 5 years with positive TRAb. There was RNA extracted from PBMCs, and the TCR library was made from it. Graves' disease diagnosis was established per American Thyroid Association guidelines. A roughly 8.6-milliliter sample of peripheral blood was drawn into EDTA tubes. This sample was included in a study of regulatory T cells in long-lasting Graves disease. Relying on iRepertoire HTBI primers and Arm-PCR of CDR3 regions, the team built TCR beta libraries. From the multiplex PCR reads, TCRdb called clonotypes with MiXCR, one entry per CDR3 protein. The sample includes 310,000 or so distinct CDR3 sequences, roughly a fifth of them seen just once. This receptor was taken from a female donor with Graves disease. This specimen was peripheral blood mononuclear cells (PBMCs), taken when the disease was refractory, from a patient treated with antithyroid drugs.

CDR3 in DNA: TGTGCCAGCAGCTGGTTACAGTCCCGGGAAGCTTTCTTT. Residues: CASSWLQSREAFF. The V call is TRBV7-9, the J call TRBJ1-1; D call uncertain. There are 13 residues in the CDR3. The germline gives CDR1 SEHNR, CDR2 FQNEAQ (reference sequence). The ends were cut back, 4 bases at V and 8 bases at J, with 14 bases in the middle.